Following are 2 T cell receptor beta chains from one sample sequenced in a study of T-cell memory formation after mild COVID-19. TCRdb reprocessed the 5' RACE reads with MiXCR, giving one entry per CDR3 protein. The data hold 85,000 to 130,000 distinct CDR3 sequences, with over 15% observed a single time. Material for sequencing was PBMCs or a T cell subset sorted from them (not recorded which). These receptors all stem from an adult woman who had mild COVID-19 (a few samples of this study predate the infection). Cell type and time point are not known.

This clonotype was detected only a few times. The gene calls are TRBV11-2 and TRBJ2-5, with a tentative D call TRBD2 (6 bases). This CDR3 spans 13 amino acids. Per the germline V gene, CDR1 is SGHAT and CDR2 is FQNNGV. Trimming removed 1 base at V and 4 bases at J, with 7 bases between. This CDR3 reads CASSLGDSETQYF. In nucleotides, the CDR3 is TGTGCCAGCAGCTTAGGGGACTCAGAGACCCAGTACTTC.

This sequence joins TRBV13 and TRBJ2-7; TRBD2 matches at 10 bases. The V gene's germline CDR1 is PRHDT and CDR2 FYEKMQ (reference sequence). With V trimmed by 5 bases and J by 2 bases, 21 bases remained unmatched. The CDR3 consists of 20 residues. The CDR3 spells CASSQVGNPRASGRAYEQYF. CDR3 nucleotides: TGTGCCAGCAGCCAGGTTGGGAACCCAAGGGCGAGCGGGAGGGCCTACGAGCAGTACTTC.